The 28 T cell receptor beta chains in this list originate from one sample, sequenced in a study of patients and donors after allogeneic stem cell transplantation. Using its own MiXCR run on the RT-PCR reads, TCRdb lists one record per CDR3 protein. The repertoire holds under 200,000 distinct CDR3 sequences, with about 30% as singletons. The sequencing sample was made of blood, either unsorted or a sorted T cell fraction (not recorded which). Every receptor here comes from a human donor who was either an allogeneic HSCT recipient or a stem cell or donor lymphocyte infusion donor (not recorded which). It is not recorded whose cells these are; they may come from a transplant donor.

This clonotype was seen a few times. CDR3 bases: TGTGCCAGCAGCTTGATCCAGGGGAATGAAGCTTTCTTT. Protein sequence: CASSLIQGNEAFF. The V call is TRBV5-6, the J call TRBJ1-1, with TRBD1 as a possible D gene (6 bases). The V and J ends lost 1 base and 7 bases respectively, with 11 bases between them. CDR1 is SGHDT, CDR2 YYEEEE, per germline. This CDR3 is 13 amino acids long.

This rearrangement joins TRBV20-1 to TRBJ1-5; a possible D gene is TRBD1 (5 bases). In germline, CDR1 is DFQATT, CDR2 SNEGSKA (reference sequence). The V gene lost 5 bases and the J gene lost 9 bases, with 20 bases spanning the gap. This CDR3 is 14 amino acids long. CDR3 in DNA: TGCAGTGCTTCACCCAACCGGGGCCCATGGCCCCAGCATTTT. Protein: CSASPNRGPWPQHF.

This clonotype was seen a few times. This chain joins TRBV4-3 and TRBJ2-2; 7 bases fit TRBD2. The J segment lost 7 bases and the V segment lost 0 bases, leaving 11 bases of the junction unmatched. Germline V lookup: CDR1 LGHNA, CDR2 YSLEER. CDR3 length: 17 amino acids. The CDR3 sequence: CASSQEWEGPLGGELFF. CDR3 nucleotide sequence: TGCGCCAGCAGCCAAGAATGGGAGGGGCCCCTCGGCGGGGAGCTGTTTTTT.

The chain is built from TRBV4-2 and TRBJ1-2; no clear D. The V gene's germline CDR1 is LGHNA and CDR2 YNFKEQ. V shed 0 bases and J shed 4 bases, with 12 bases lying between them. The CDR3 is 15 amino acids. The CDR3, as DNA: TGTGCCAGCAGCCAAGAAAATCCGGGGATCTATGGCTACACCTTC. It is translated as CASSQENPGIYGYTF.

This chain links TRBV2 with TRBJ1-6; D uncertain. This CDR3 has 17 residues. Trimming took off 3 bases at V and 0 bases at J, with 12 bases between the two ends. Germline CDR1 SNHLY, CDR2 FYNNEI. CDR3 amino acids: CASSDPGSASYNSPLHF. DNA for the CDR3: TGTGCCAGCAGTGATCCGGGGTCCGCCTCCTATAATTCACCCCTCCACTTT.

This clonotype was seen only a few times. The gene calls are TRBV7-9 and TRBJ1-5; TRBD1 is a possible D gene (6 bases). This CDR3 contains 15 residues. CDR1 is SEHNR, CDR2 FQNEAQ, per germline (reference sequence). V shed 5 bases and J shed 3 bases, with 14 bases lying between them. CDR3 DNA: TGTGCCAGCAGCACTACAGGGAACCTCAATCAGCCCCAGCATTTT. Its translation: CASSTTGNLNQPQHF.

V and J are TRBV25-1 and TRBJ2-7; weak D call: TRBD1 (5 bases). Germline values: CDR1 MGHDK, CDR2 SYGVNS. Trimming cost V 2 bases and J 7 bases, with 24 bases left between them. The CDR3 has 17 amino acids. Here the CDR3 DNA reads TGTGCCAGCAGTGAACGACCAGGTGGGGCACCGTTTTTGGAGCAGTACTTC. It codes for CASSERPGGAPFLEQYF.

J is TRBJ2-7 and V is TRBV14; D not certain. Per the germline V gene, CDR1 is SGHDN and CDR2 is FVKESK. Trimming shortened V by 0 bases and J by 4 bases, and 10 bases separated the two germline ends. This CDR3 comprises 14 residues. The CDR3, as DNA: TGTGCCAGCAGCCAAGATCTCAGATGGTACGAGCAGTACTTC. Translating it yields CASSQDLRWYEQYF. The whole variable domain, filled in from reference TRBV14 and TRBJ2-7, reads EAGVTQFPSHSVIEKGQTVTLRCDPISGHDNLYWYRRVMGKEIKFLLHFVKESKQDESGMPNNRFLAERTGGTYSTLKVQPAELEDSGVYFCASSQDLRWYEQYFGPGTRLTVT.

This clonotype was observed a few times. DNA for the CDR3: TGTGCCAGCAGTGGATATATCACGGACCCTAGCACAGATACGCAGTATTTT. Translating gives CASSGYITDPSTDTQYF. V gene TRBV2 combines with J gene TRBJ2-3; D call uncertain. V lost 4 bases, J lost 0 bases, and 17 bases lay in between. Germline V lookup: CDR1 SNHLY, CDR2 FYNNEI. The CDR3 contains 17 residues.

This rearrangement joins TRBV18 to TRBJ1-5; D may be TRBD1 (5 bases). Trimming cost V 5 bases and J 1 base, with 15 bases left between them. The CDR3 covers 16 residues. Germline loops: CDR1 KGHSH, CDR2 LQKENI. CDR3 bases: TGTGCCAGCTCAGCCTCGGACATCAGAAGCAATCAGCCCCAGCATTTT. This translates into CASSASDIRSNQPQHF.

This clonotype has ten or more counts. The chain employs TRBV7-2 and TRBJ2-2; unclear D gene. The CDR3 has 13 residues. V was trimmed by 3 bases and J by 6 bases, leaving 8 bases between them. Per the germline V gene, CDR1 is SGHTA and CDR2 is FQGNSA. The CDR3 region is CASSFSSAGELFF. Written as DNA, the CDR3 is TGTGCCAGCAGCTTCTCCAGCGCCGGGGAGCTGTTTTTT.

This clonotype was recorded many times. The V gene is TRBV28, the J gene TRBJ1-4, with TRBD1 identical over 9 bases. The germline CDR1 and CDR2 sequences are MDHEN and SYDVKM. This CDR3 comprises 19 residues. J lost 0 bases, V lost 2 bases, and 10 bases had no gene match. CDR3: CASSLRQGRTGATNEKLFF. As DNA, the CDR3 is TGTGCCAGCAGTTTACGGCAGGGAAGGACAGGGGCAACTAATGAAAAACTGTTTTTT.

The rearrangement joins TRBV18 to TRBJ2-5; TRBD2 aligns across 9 bases. The V segment lost 3 bases and the J segment 4 bases; nucleotides outside the gene matches: 9. The CDR3 covers 16 residues. Germline V gene data show CDR1 as KGHSH and CDR2 as LQKENI. The CDR3 sequence: CASSPTVSGSPETQYF. For the CDR3, the DNA is TGTGCCAGCTCACCTACGGTTAGCGGGAGCCCAGAGACCCAGTACTTC.

V and J are TRBV4-3 and TRBJ1-6, with 7 nucleotides matching TRBD1. V lost 3 bases and J lost 7; bases outside the gene matches: 15. The CDR3 runs 18 residues. Germline CDR1 is LGHNA and CDR2 is YSLEER. The CDR3 DNA follows: TGCGCCAGCAGCCAGGTTTTGGGGACAGAGGTCATCAATTCACCCCTCCACTTT. Its protein is CASSQVLGTEVINSPLHF.

This chain connects TRBV20-1 to TRBJ2-1; the match to TRBD2 covers 10 bases. V lost 7 bases to trimming and J lost 5 bases; unmatched junction nucleotides: 8. CDR1 is DFQATT, CDR2 SNEGSKA, per germline (reference sequence). The CDR3 is 14 amino acids. Here the CDR3 DNA reads TGCAGTGTTCCAAGCGGGAGGGTCGACAATGAGCAGTTCTTC. Translated, it gives CSVPSGRVDNEQFF.

In DNA form, the CDR3 reads TGCAGCGCAACCGGGACAGGGGCCTACAATGAGCAGTTCTTC. This sequence encodes CSATGTGAYNEQFF. The chain combines TRBV29-1 with TRBJ2-1; 10 bases fit TRBD1. V shed 7 bases, J shed 2 bases, and the junction held 5 bases outside the gene matches. The CDR3 runs 14 residues. Germline CDR1 and CDR2: SQVTM and ANQGSEA.

The J gene is TRBJ2-7, the V gene TRBV4-2, with TRBD1 as a possible D gene (7 bases). In germline, CDR1 is LGHNA, CDR2 YNFKEQ. Trimming removed 0 bases at V and 2 bases at J, with 14 bases between. This CDR3 is built from 16 residues. The CDR3 coding sequence is TGTGCCAGCAGCCAAGATTGGGGGGACAGTCCCTACGAGCAGTACTTC. Its translation: CASSQDWGDSPYEQYF.

In its sample, this clonotype was seen a few times. CDR3 in amino acids: CSVPHERHNEQFF. In DNA, the CDR3 is TGCAGCGTGCCCCACGAACGGCACAATGAGCAGTTCTTC. V usage is TRBV29-1 and J usage is TRBJ2-1; D is ambiguous. The germline CDR1 and CDR2 sequences are SQVTM and ANQGSEA. Trimming shortened V by 6 bases and J by 5 bases, and 14 bases separated the two germline ends. The CDR3 extends over 13 amino acids.

The chain employs TRBV28 and TRBJ1-4, with no clear D. The CDR3 contains 16 residues. Looked up from germline, CDR1 is MDHEN and CDR2 is SYDVKM. Trimming removed 5 bases from V and 1 base from J, with 14 bases in between. The CDR3 sequence: CASSPSLSLTNEKLFF. The CDR3 coding sequence is TGTGCCAGCAGTCCCTCCTTAAGCTTAACTAATGAAAAACTGTTTTTT.

J is TRBJ2-4 and V is TRBV7-6; 7 bases map to TRBD1. The V gene end was trimmed by 6 bases and the J gene end by 6 bases; junction bases not matched to a gene: 14. Germline V gene data show CDR1 as SGHVS and CDR2 as FNYEAQ. The CDR3 runs 16 residues. For the CDR3, the DNA is TGTGCCAGCAGTCCCTTTGACAGGGACGGGGCAAACATTCAGTACTTC. It codes for CASSPFDRDGANIQYF. The complete variable domain, with remaining parts taken from reference TRBV7-6 and TRBJ2-4, reads GAGVSQSPRYKVTKRGQDVALRCDPISGHVSLYWYRQALGQGPEFLTYFNYEAQQDKSGLPNDRFSAERPEGSISTLTIQRTEQRDSAMYRCASSPFDRDGANIQYFGAGTRLSVL.

The V and J genes are TRBV30 and TRBJ2-7, with 7 bases aligning to TRBD2. This CDR3 is built from 11 residues. CDR1 and CDR2 (germline): GTSNPN, SVGIG (reference sequence). Trimming at V came to 4 bases and at J to 3 bases, leaving 0 bases not matched to a gene. The chain's CDR3 is CAWTSGYEQYF. The CDR3 DNA follows: TGTGCCTGGACTAGCGGCTACGAGCAGTACTTC.

This clonotype occurred many times. The chain combines TRBV12-3 or TRBV12-4 with TRBJ2-2, with D tentatively TRBD2 (6 bases). The CDR3 consists of 16 residues. V dropped 5 bases and J dropped 0 bases, with 13 bases sitting between them. The CDR3 coding sequence is TGTGCCAGCAGTCCCCGGGACTTTACGAACACCGGGGAGCTGTTTTTT. As protein: CASSPRDFTNTGELFF.

The sample holds a few counts of this clonotype. The genes are TRBV12-3 or TRBV12-4 and TRBJ1-4, with D perhaps TRBD1 (6 bases). CDR3 length: 15 residues. Trimming took 5 bases from V and 8 from J, leaving 18 bases between them. CDR3 coding DNA: TGTGCCAGCAGTCCACCCCGGGGGCAGGGGGAAAAACTGTTTTTT. Translating gives CASSPPRGQGEKLFF.

This clonotype was seen a few times. The genes are TRBV4-3 and TRBJ2-1; D might be TRBD2 (6 bases). This CDR3 has 17 amino acids. Per germline, CDR1 LGHNA and CDR2 YSLEER. V lost 1 base, J lost 2 bases, and 15 bases lay in between. The CDR3: CASSQGTPGLPYNEQFF. The CDR3, as DNA: TGCGCCAGCAGCCAAGGGACTCCGGGACTCCCCTACAATGAGCAGTTCTTC.

This rearrangement joins TRBV19 to TRBJ2-1; 12 bases agree with TRBD2. The germline CDR1 and CDR2 sequences are LNHDA and SQIVND (reference sequence). The CDR3 totals 15 residues. Trimming removed 7 bases from V and 7 bases from J; junction bases left unmatched: 8. In DNA, the CDR3 is TGTGCCAGTACCCTCCTAGCGGGAGGGCCTAATGAGCAGTTCTTC. Its protein product is CASTLLAGGPNEQFF.

The J gene is TRBJ2-7, the V gene TRBV24-1; 7 bases agree with TRBD1. V dropped 3 bases and J dropped 6; count of bases not matched to a gene: 4. CDR3 size: 13 residues. Germline CDR1 KGHDR, CDR2 SFDVKD. The CDR3 reads CATSDQYRGEQYF. The CDR3, as DNA: TGTGCCACCAGTGATCAATACAGGGGCGAGCAGTACTTC.

This clonotype was detected only a few times. This chain links TRBV20-1 with TRBJ1-6; TRBD1 aligns across 8 bases. The V gene end was trimmed by 5 bases and the J gene end by 10 bases; junction bases not matched to a gene: 7. This CDR3 region has 13 residues. Per germline, CDR1 DFQATT and CDR2 SNEGSKA (reference sequence). The CDR3 nucleotides are TGCAGTGCTCCGACAGGGGCTGGGTCACCCCTCCACTTT. This encodes CSAPTGAGSPLHF.

The chain's CDR3 is CASSQAGRRSSYNEQFF. CDR3 nucleotide sequence: TGCGCCAGCAGCCAAGCCGGGCGGAGGAGCTCCTACAATGAGCAGTTCTTC. The chain carries TRBV4-3 and TRBJ2-1; perhaps TRBD2 as D (5 bases). V was pared by 1 base and J by 0 bases, with 13 bases between. Germline V gene lookup returns CDR1 LGHNA and CDR2 YSLEER. This CDR3 has 17 residues.